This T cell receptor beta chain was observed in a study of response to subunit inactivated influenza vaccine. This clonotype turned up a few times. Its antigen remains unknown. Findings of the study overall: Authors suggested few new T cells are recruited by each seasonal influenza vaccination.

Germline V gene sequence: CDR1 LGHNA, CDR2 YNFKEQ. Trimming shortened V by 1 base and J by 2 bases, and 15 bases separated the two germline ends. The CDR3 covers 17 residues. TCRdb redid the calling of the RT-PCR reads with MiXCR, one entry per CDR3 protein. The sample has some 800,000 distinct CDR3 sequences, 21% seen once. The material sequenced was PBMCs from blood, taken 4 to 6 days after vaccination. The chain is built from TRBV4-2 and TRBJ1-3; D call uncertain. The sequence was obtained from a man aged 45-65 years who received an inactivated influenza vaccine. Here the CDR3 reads CASSQGKGGKAGNTIYF. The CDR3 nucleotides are TGTGCCAGCAGCCAAGGGAAGGGAGGAAAAGCTGGAAACACCATATATTTT.